This T cell receptor (beta chain) came from a study of OX40 agonist ivuxolimab in advanced cancers. Remarks on this clone: Antigen: not known.

Profiling relied on immunoSEQ multiplex PCR, and the TCRdb table lists in-frame clones only, not all of them. The sample contains fewer than 60,000 clones, around 82% of which appear only once. Overall study findings and caveats: With doses of 0.1-3.0 mg/kg, partial responders showed among the lowest clonal expansion.

Sequencing was performed on CD4+ or CD8+ T cells sorted from blood, taken in a trial of the OX40 agonist ivuxolimab. The sequence derives from an adult with an advanced solid tumor such as melanoma, head and neck, liver or kidney cancer.

The chain's CDR3 is CASRLKGEQYF. Written as DNA, the CDR3 is TGTGCCAGCAGACTCAAAGGCGAGCAGTACTTC. The V and J genes are TRBV2 and TRBJ2-7, with no clear D. Trimming pared 6 bases from V and 6 bases from J, leaving 9 bases between. The CDR3 is made up of 11 amino acids. From germline, CDR1 is SNHLY and CDR2 FYNNEI.